The 8 T cell receptor beta chains presented below share a single source sample, sequenced in a study of T cells expressing NK-cell markers. TCRdb reprocessed the 5' RACE reads and stores each CDR3 protein as one record, lacking DNA. The sample's table shows a few hundred thousand distinct CDR3 sequences. The specimen sequenced was blood T cells: a sorted CD56 or NKG2C T cell subset, CD4+ or CD8+ T cells, or bulk PBMC T cells (not recorded which). The origin of the receptors is a woman aged 50 to 60 in good health.

The chain has TRBV5-1 and TRBJ1-2. Germline V gene lookup returns CDR1 SGHRS and CDR2 YFSETQ. CDR3 length: 18 residues. The CDR3 loop is CASSLTSGMTQINYGYTF.

The chain joins TRBV29-1 to TRBJ1-1; TCRdb names TRBD1, which stays unverified in the absence of DNA. This CDR3 is 13 amino acids long. In germline, CDR1 is SQVTM, CDR2 ANQGSEA. The chain's CDR3 is CSACGQGGTEAFF.

J is TRBJ1-2 and V is TRBV5-1. There are 12 residues in the CDR3. Germline V gene lookup returns CDR1 SGHRS and CDR2 YFSETQ. CDR3 loop: CASSSSISGYTF.

V gene TRBV10-3 combines with J gene TRBJ1-4; TCRdb outputs TRBD1, but without DNA this stays unchecked. CDR3 size: 14 residues. From germline, CDR1 is ENHRY and CDR2 SYGVKD. This CDR3 reads CAISAGQGSEKLFF.

The chain employs TRBV13 and TRBJ1-2; TCRdb picks TRBD1, but there is no DNA to check that call. The germline V gene has CDR1 PRHDT and CDR2 FYEKMQ (reference sequence). The length of the CDR3 is 13 residues. The chain's CDR3 is CASSPTGTNGYTF.

J is TRBJ2-4 and V is TRBV12-3 or TRBV12-4; TCRdb reports TRBD2, a call that lacks DNA to check it against. The CDR3 length is 17 residues. This CDR3 is CASSFSQTSGRAGIQYF.

V usage is TRBV7-3 and J usage is TRBJ2-1; lacking DNA, the TRBD1 call made by TCRdb goes unchecked. This CDR3 is built from 14 residues. Germline lookup yields CDR1 SGHTA and CDR2 FQGTGA. The CDR3 here is CASSPRQGRNEQFF.

This chain links TRBV28 with TRBJ2-3. Germline V lookup: CDR1 MDHEN, CDR2 SYDVKM. The CDR3 is 12 residues long. CDR3 sequence reads: CASSFKRNTQYF.